Below are 10 T cell receptor beta chains sequenced from a single sample in a study of Ad26.COV2.S vaccination and SARS-CoV-2 variants. Treatment: around 19 received Ad26.COV2.S at low or high dose, single or two shots; 5 received placebo; per-sample allocation not given. Samples came from day 63 after the first vaccine or placebo injection. Assay used: immunoSEQ multiplex PCR; TCRdb lists only in-frame clones, some missing. The sample carries around 300,000 clones, approximately 87% recorded once. Specimen: peripheral blood, collected in a trial of Ad26.COV2.S vaccine versus placebo. Receptor source: a person aged 18-65 years who received the Ad26.COV2.S COVID-19 vaccine or a placebo.

The rearrangement links TRBV9 to TRBJ2-2; D possibly corresponds to TRBD1 (6 bases). Germline CDR1 is SGDLS and CDR2 is YYNGEE. V lost 4 bases and J 5 bases, leaving 12 bases between the germline ends. This CDR3 contains 14 residues. CDR3 sequence reads: CASSLGGYTGELFF. DNA of the CDR3: TGTGCCAGCAGCCTAGGGGGTTATACCGGGGAGCTGTTTTTT. Full variable domain (rest looked up from reference TRBV9 and TRBJ2-2): DSGVTQTPKHLITATGQRVTLRCSPRSGDLSVYWYQQSLDQGLQFLIQYYNGEERAKGNILERFSAQQFPDLHSELNLSSLELGDSALYFCASSLGGYTGELFFGEGSRLTVL.

The rearrangement links TRBV5-1 to TRBJ2-6; the match to TRBD1 covers 8 bases. Per germline, CDR1 SGHRS and CDR2 YFSETQ. With V trimmed by 5 bases and J by 4 bases, 17 bases remained unmatched. This CDR3 comprises 19 residues. The CDR3 sequence is CASRFVPGQAGTGANVLTF. The CDR3 DNA reads TGCGCCAGCAGATTTGTCCCGGGACAGGCAGGAACAGGGGCCAACGTCCTGACTTTC.

The V and J genes are TRBV6-5 and TRBJ2-3, with D possibly matching TRBD2 (7 bases). The germline gives CDR1 MNHEY, CDR2 SVGAGI. V shed 10 bases and J shed 8 bases, with 22 bases lying between them. The CDR3 is made up of 14 amino acids. CDR3 nucleotide sequence: TGTGCCACCTACAGGGAAGGGCGCGGGAGTACGCAGTATTTT. Its translation: CATYREGRGSTQYF.

The V gene is TRBV7-2, the J gene TRBJ2-7; TRBD1 agrees at 11 bases. J was trimmed by 3 bases and V by 5 bases; bases with no gene match: 6. This CDR3 is built from 15 residues. Germline CDR1 is SGHTA and CDR2 is FQGNSA. For the CDR3, the DNA is TGTGCCAGCAGCGTGCGGACAGGGGGCGTCTACGAGCAGTACTTC. Encoded protein: CASSVRTGGVYEQYF.

DNA for the CDR3: TGTGCCACCAGTGATTACAGGACAGGGGACACCGGGGAGCTGTTTTTT. This gives the protein CATSDYRTGDTGELFF. The V and J genes are TRBV24-1 and TRBJ2-2, with 9 nucleotides matching TRBD1. The CDR3 extends over 16 amino acids. V lost 2 bases, J lost 3 bases, and 3 bases stayed unmatched. Germline lookup yields CDR1 KGHDR and CDR2 SFDVKD.

This clone was seen more than once but under ten times. This chain links TRBV24-1 with TRBJ2-7; 7 nucleotides match TRBD1. After removal of 4 bases from V and 7 bases from J, the junction contained 12 bases not matched to a gene. CDR1 KGHDR and CDR2 SFDVKD come from the germline V gene. The CDR3 consists of 15 residues. This chain's CDR3 is CATSERDSSLGEQYF. Written as DNA, the CDR3 is TGTGCCACCAGTGAAAGGGACAGCTCGCTGGGGGAGCAGTACTTC.

This chain uses TRBV6-6 with TRBJ2-2, with 8 bases aligning to TRBD1. Trimming at V came to 6 bases and at J to 2 bases, leaving 5 bases not matched to a gene. Per the germline V gene, CDR1 is MNHNY and CDR2 is SVGAGI (reference sequence). The CDR3 sequence is 15 residues long. CDR3 protein: CASRPTGGNTGELFF. Written as DNA, the CDR3 is TGTGCCAGCAGGCCAACAGGGGGTAACACCGGGGAGCTGTTTTTT.

The rearrangement uses TRBV3-1 (or the pseudogene TRBV3-2) and TRBJ2-5, with a weak D call TRBD2 (6 bases). There are 15 residues in the CDR3. With 7 bases removed from V and 5 bases from J, the gap between germline ends came to 20 bases. Germline-derived CDR1 and CDR2 are LGHDT and YNNKEL (reference sequence). The CDR3: CASTDAGTGTETQYF. The DNA of the CDR3 is TGTGCCAGCACCGACGCCGGGACTGGCACTGAGACCCAGTACTTC.

V is TRBV7-2 and J is TRBJ2-7, with TRBD1 matching 9 bases. This CDR3 region has 14 residues. J gave up 5 bases and V 6 bases, and 8 bases lay outside the gene matches. CDR1 and CDR2 (germline): SGHTA, FQGNSA. In DNA, the CDR3 is TGTGCCAGCAGATCCGGGACAGGGCTGAACGAGCAGTACTTC. It specifies CASRSGTGLNEQYF.

The rearrangement links TRBV6-5 to TRBJ2-7, with D possibly TRBD2 on 5 matching bases. The germline V and J ends were trimmed by 0 bases and 1 base, with 7 bases remaining between them. Looked up from germline, CDR1 is MNHEY and CDR2 is SVGAGI. This CDR3 is 14 amino acids long. DNA for the CDR3: TGTGCCAGCAGTTACTCCGGGATATCCTACGAGCAGTACGTC. Protein product: CASSYSGISYEQYV.